Below are 32 T cell receptor beta chains sequenced from a single sample in a study of T cells after yellow fever vaccination. TCRdb called the 5' RACE reads again in MiXCR, with one record for every CDR3 protein. The sample carries 250,000 to 400,000 distinct CDR3 sequences, 4.1% recorded once. The sample consisted of PBMCs, taken 5 days after the yellow fever booster vaccination. The receptors here all came from a man aged 18 to 29 who received the YFV17D yellow fever vaccine.

The rearrangement uses TRBV5-1 and TRBJ2-3; 8 bases are a match to TRBD2. V gave up 1 base and J gave up 6 bases; unmatched junction bases: 7. From germline, CDR1 is SGHRS and CDR2 YFSETQ. This CDR3 is built from 15 residues. As DNA, the CDR3 is TGCGCCAGCAGCTTGAGCCTAGCGGGCTCCGATACGCAGTATTTT. This gives the protein CASSLSLAGSDTQYF.

The chain links TRBV11-2 to TRBJ2-1; TRBD2 might be the D (5 bases). The CDR3 contains 13 residues. Germline-derived CDR1 and CDR2 are SGHAT and FQNNGV. Trimming shortened V by 4 bases and J by 8 bases, and 12 bases separated the two germline ends. The CDR3 sequence: CASSSWTWDEQFF. CDR3 nucleotide sequence: TGTGCCAGCAGCTCCTGGACTTGGGATGAGCAGTTCTTC.

This clonotype was found a few times. The gene calls are TRBV20-1 and TRBJ1-1, with a tentative D call TRBD1 (5 bases). The CDR3 is 17 amino acids. The V and J ends lost 1 base and 0 bases respectively, with 18 bases between them. Germline lookup yields CDR1 DFQATT and CDR2 SNEGSKA (reference sequence). Here the CDR3 reads CSARAYQGNLMNTEAFF. DNA of the CDR3: TGCAGTGCTAGAGCTTACCAGGGAAACCTTATGAACACTGAAGCTTTCTTT.

J is TRBJ2-3 and V is TRBV20-1; 7 nucleotides agree with TRBD2. V dropped 0 bases and J dropped 1; count of bases not matched to a gene: 4. Germline CDR1 reads DFQATT; CDR2 reads SNEGSKA (reference sequence). This CDR3 contains 15 residues. Written as DNA, the CDR3 is TGCAGTGCTAGAGATCTGGCGGGGGGCACAGATACGCAGTATTTT. It specifies CSARDLAGGTDTQYF.

The V and J genes are TRBV15 and TRBJ1-6; 8 bases fit TRBD1. With V trimmed by 7 bases and J by 14 bases, 16 bases remained unmatched. Germline CDR1 is LNHNV and CDR2 is YYDKDF (reference sequence). The CDR3 totals 15 residues. The CDR3 coding sequence is TGTGCCACCAACAGTGGCAGGGGGCTGGTTCAATCCCTCCACTTT. It specifies CATNSGRGLVQSLHF.

This clonotype was picked up many times. The chain joins TRBV5-6 to TRBJ2-3, with 10 bases aligning to TRBD2. CDR1 and CDR2 (germline): SGHDT, YYEEEE. V shed 0 bases, J shed 8 bases, and the junction held 9 bases outside the gene matches. This CDR3 region has 16 residues. The CDR3 here is CASSLEERGGLGTQYF. CDR3 in DNA: TGTGCCAGCAGCTTGGAAGAGCGGGGGGGGCTGGGTACGCAGTATTTT.

The chain joins TRBV7-2 to TRBJ2-5; maybe TRBD2 (5 bases). CDR1 and CDR2 from the germline V gene are SGHTA and FQGNSA. V was shortened by 5 bases and J by 6 bases, with 16 bases between the two germline ends. This CDR3 is 14 amino acids long. The CDR3 DNA reads as TGTGCCAGCAGCCCTACGGACTGGTCTCAGACCCAGTACTTC. This encodes CASSPTDWSQTQYF.

Only a few counts were recorded for this clonotype. The chain carries TRBV29-1 and TRBJ2-3, with D uncertain. This CDR3 region has 16 residues. Germline-derived CDR1 and CDR2 are SQVTM and ANQGSEA. V was clipped by 6 bases and J by 4 bases, with 23 bases between them. The DNA of the CDR3 is TGCAGCGTGACCCCGTTTAAAAGGTTTTCGGCAGATACGCAGTATTTT. Amino acid sequence: CSVTPFKRFSADTQYF.

V and J are TRBV6-5 and TRBJ1-6; 8 bases map to TRBD1. V trimming: 4 bases; J trimming: 0 bases; junction bases outside the gene matches: 14. Germline lookup yields CDR1 MNHEY and CDR2 SVGAGI. CDR3 length: 20 amino acids. The CDR3 DNA reads as TGTGCCAGCAGTTTCGCCCCCGGACAGGGCCTTAGCTCCTATAATTCACCCCTCCACTTT. It yields the protein CASSFAPGQGLSSYNSPLHF.

The chain combines TRBV5-4 with TRBJ1-1, with unresolved D. The CDR3 length is 15 residues. The V and J ends lost 5 bases and 4 bases respectively, with 18 bases between them. Per germline, CDR1 SGHNT and CDR2 YYREEE (reference sequence). CDR3: CASSQDPLAATEAFF. CDR3 nucleotide sequence: TGTGCCAGCAGTCAGGATCCTTTGGCGGCCACTGAAGCTTTCTTT.

Only a few counts were recorded for this clonotype. The chain uses TRBV18 and TRBJ1-4, with D perhaps TRBD1 (6 bases). The CDR3 runs to 13 residues. Between the trimmed V and J ends, which lost 8 bases and 8 bases, there was a span of 15 bases. The germline V gene has CDR1 KGHSH and CDR2 LQKENI. CDR3 amino acids: CASGRTEEEKLFF. CDR3 in DNA: TGTGCCAGCGGACGGACAGAGGAAGAAAAACTGTTTTTT. Full variable domain (remainder filled in from reference TRBV18 and TRBJ1-4): NAGVMQNPRHLVRRRGQEARLRCSPMKGHSHVYWYRQLPEEGLKFMVYLQKENIIDESGMPKERFSAEFPKEGPSILRIQQVVRGDSAAYFCASGRTEEEKLFFGSGTQLSVL.

This rearrangement joins TRBV29-1 to TRBJ2-3; no definite D call. V lost 4 bases and J lost 5, with 10 bases in between. The CDR3 sequence is 12 residues long. The V gene's germline CDR1 is SQVTM and CDR2 ANQGSEA. CDR3 residues: CSVAGLGDTQYF. CDR3 sequence (DNA): TGCAGCGTTGCGGGCCTGGGAGATACGCAGTATTTT.

The table lists this clonotype with a few counts. This chain joins TRBV6-5 and TRBJ1-1; 8 bases agree with TRBD1. V gave up 2 bases and J gave up 5 bases; unmatched junction bases: 7. This CDR3 is built from 15 residues. Germline V lookup: CDR1 MNHEY, CDR2 SVGAGI. DNA of the CDR3: TGTGCCAGCAGTTACAGGCGCAGGGGGCATACTGAAGCTTTCTTT. As protein: CASSYRRRGHTEAFF.

This sequence joins TRBV9 and TRBJ2-6, with TRBD1 identical over 7 bases. Germline values: CDR1 SGDLS, CDR2 YYNGEE. V lost 0 bases to trimming and J lost 4 bases; unmatched junction nucleotides: 7. The CDR3 covers 17 residues. The CDR3 DNA reads TGTGCCAGCAGCGTAGCTTCACAGGGGTTAGGGGCCAACGTCCTGACTTTC. This encodes CASSVASQGLGANVLTF.

The chain carries TRBV7-2 and TRBJ1-2; 7 bases fit TRBD1. The CDR3 loop spans 18 amino acids. The trim removed 4 bases at V and 0 bases at J, leaving 14 bases unmatched. Germline V gene data show CDR1 as SGHTA and CDR2 as FQGNSA. CDR3 sequence: CASSYTYRTGQTNYGYTF. The CDR3 nucleotides are TGTGCCAGCAGCTACACGTACAGGACAGGCCAAACTAACTATGGCTACACCTTC.

This rearrangement joins TRBV19 to TRBJ1-5; D might be TRBD1 (5 bases). Deletions cut 2 bases from V and 11 bases from J, with 16 bases between. Per the germline V gene, CDR1 is LNHDA and CDR2 is SQIVND (reference sequence). The CDR3 length is 14 residues. CDR3 residues: CASSIWGEHLTQHF. The DNA for the CDR3 is TGTGCCAGTAGTATATGGGGGGAACATCTGACCCAGCATTTT.

In its sample, this clonotype was seen many times. The chain uses TRBV25-1 and TRBJ1-2, with 7 bases identical to TRBD1. Germline V lookup: CDR1 MGHDK, CDR2 SYGVNS. The CDR3 loop spans 16 amino acids. Losses at the gene ends were 4 bases for V and 2 bases for J; bases not matched to a gene: 10. CDR3 bases: TGTGCCAGCAGTGCGCAAAGGACAGGCCGGAACTATGGCTACACCTTC. It is translated as CASSAQRTGRNYGYTF.

In this sample, this clonotype turned up a few times. The V gene is TRBV4-2, the J gene TRBJ1-1, with D unresolved. Germline V gives CDR1 LGHNA, CDR2 YNFKEQ. The CDR3 is 16 residues long. V lost 5 bases and J lost 3, with 19 bases in between. The CDR3 loop reads CASSTPEVGSHTEAFF. Here the CDR3 DNA reads TGTGCCAGCAGCACCCCAGAGGTGGGGTCCCACACTGAAGCTTTCTTT.

Regarding this clonotype: A much larger clone sits a single nucleotide away, making a read error possible. The DNA is omitted, as the CDR3 cannot be located on it reliably, and the CDR3 follows TCRdb's listing. This chain connects TRBV5-1 to TRBJ2-7; the listed D gene, TRBD1, was not tested against the DNA. Looked up from germline, CDR1 is SGHRS and CDR2 is YFSETQ. The CDR3 has 14 amino acids, counting both end residues. CDR3 sequence: CASSFGTGAYEKYF.

In its sample, this clonotype was seen a few times. This chain uses TRBV6-1 with TRBJ2-7; 7 nucleotides agree with TRBD2. Per the germline V gene, CDR1 is MNHNS and CDR2 is SASEGT. Unmatched junction bases numbered 2, after V lost 3 bases and J lost 3 bases. This CDR3 has 13 amino acids. The CDR3 sequence: CASSDAGDYEQYF. CDR3 DNA sequence: TGTGCCAGCAGTGACGCGGGAGACTACGAGCAGTACTTC.

V and J are TRBV29-1 and TRBJ2-3; no firm D call. Trimming pared 7 bases from V and 2 bases from J, leaving 13 bases between. Germline CDR1 is SQVTM and CDR2 is ANQGSEA. The CDR3 contains 13 residues. The CDR3: CSGRKVNTDTQYF. For the CDR3, the DNA is TGCAGCGGAAGAAAGGTAAACACAGATACGCAGTATTTT.

This clonotype was seen only a few times. The CDR3 DNA follows: TGTGCCAGCCTTTCCCTGGGACAGGATAATTCACCCCTCCACTTT. The encoded protein is CASLSLGQDNSPLHF. The rearrangement links TRBV5-6 to TRBJ1-6; 8 positions match TRBD1. Germline V CDR1 and CDR2: SGHDT, YYEEEE. The V segment lost 7 bases and the J segment 5 bases; nucleotides outside the gene matches: 8. This CDR3 has 15 residues.

This clonotype was seen at least ten times. V usage is TRBV3-1 and J usage is TRBJ2-3, with TRBD2 matching 11 bases. The ends lost 4 bases at V and 8 bases at J; junction bases unmatched: 11. Germline V gives CDR1 LGHDT, CDR2 YNNKEL (reference sequence). The CDR3 contains 16 residues. This CDR3 reads CASSREGLAVDGTQYF. The CDR3 DNA sequence: TGTGCCAGCAGCCGAGAGGGACTAGCGGTAGATGGTACGCAGTATTTT.

This clonotype was found a few times. The rearrangement uses TRBV7-2 and TRBJ2-1; TRBD2 might be the D (6 bases). CDR3 size: 16 residues. The V gene's germline CDR1 is SGHTA and CDR2 FQGNSA. Trimming took off 5 bases at V and 1 base at J, with 15 bases between the two ends. CDR3 in amino acids: CASSQGRRGSYNEQFF. In DNA form, the CDR3 reads TGTGCCAGCAGCCAAGGACGGCGGGGATCCTACAATGAGCAGTTCTTC.

This clonotype was counted between two and nine times. The chain uses TRBV20-1 and TRBJ2-7; D gene ambiguous. The V and J ends lost 3 bases and 4 bases respectively, with 13 bases between them. Germline values: CDR1 DFQATT, CDR2 SNEGSKA (reference sequence). This CDR3 region has 13 residues. The CDR3 coding sequence is TGCAGTGCTAGCCGGCCGCCCGGATACGAGCAGTACGTC. It translates to CSASRPPGYEQYV.

The rearrangement uses TRBV5-5 and TRBJ1-5; TRBD1 is a possible D gene (5 bases). Germline V gives CDR1 SGHKS, CDR2 YYEKEE (reference sequence). With 4 bases removed from V and 0 bases from J, the gap between germline ends came to 14 bases. CDR3 length: 16 residues. The CDR3 sequence is CASSVGPSYSNQPQHF. As DNA, the CDR3 is TGTGCCAGCAGCGTGGGACCGTCTTATAGCAATCAGCCCCAGCATTTT.

This clonotype was recorded a few times. The J gene is TRBJ1-1, the V gene TRBV7-6, with a tentative D call TRBD1 (5 bases). V lost 8 bases to trimming and J lost 5 bases, with 18 bases between them. This CDR3 comprises 14 residues. The germline CDR1 and CDR2 sequences are SGHVS and FNYEAQ. In DNA form, the CDR3 reads TGTGCCAGCTCATGGCAGAGGGGAGGAACTGAAGCTTTCTTT. Translating it yields CASSWQRGGTEAFF.

The chain joins TRBV28 to TRBJ2-2; unclear D gene. The germline gives CDR1 MDHEN, CDR2 SYDVKM. The CDR3 has 12 residues. Trimming took off 5 bases at V and 6 bases at J, with 7 bases between the two ends. The DNA for the CDR3 is TGTGCCAGCAGTGGACCGTCCGGGGAGCTGTTTTTT. Protein product: CASSGPSGELFF. The variable domain in full, completed from reference TRBV28 and TRBJ2-2, reads DVKVTQSSRYLVKRTGEKVFLECVQDMDHENMFWYRQDPGLGLRLIYFSYDVKMKEKGDIPEGYSVSREKKERFSLILESASTNQTSMYLCASSGPSGELFFGEGSRLTVL.

This clonotype has more than one count but fewer than ten. The chain employs TRBV7-2 and TRBJ2-3; D is unclear. The V end lost 5 bases, the J end lost 2 bases, and 14 bases lay between the germline ends. CDR1 is SGHTA, CDR2 FQGNSA, per germline. The CDR3 loop spans 15 amino acids. Written as DNA, the CDR3 is TGTGCCAGCAGCACGCGCGTGACCAACACAGATACGCAGTATTTT. It is translated as CASSTRVTNTDTQYF. The entire variable domain, with the rest obtained from reference TRBV7-2 and TRBJ2-3, is as follows: GAGVSQSPSNKVTEKGKDVELRCDPISGHTALYWYRQSLGQGLEFLIYFQGNSAPDKSGLPSDRFSAERTGGSVSTLTIQRTQQEDSAVYLCASSTRVTNTDTQYFGPGTRLTVL.

The chain is built from TRBV3-1 and TRBJ2-2; D perhaps matches TRBD1 (5 bases). The CDR3 runs 14 residues. In germline, CDR1 is LGHDT, CDR2 YNNKEL (reference sequence). Between the trimmed V and J ends, which lost 7 bases and 0 bases, there was a span of 9 bases. For the CDR3, the DNA is TGTGCCAGCAACAGGAGAGCGAACACCGGGGAGCTGTTTTTT. Translated, it gives CASNRRANTGELFF.

The chain links TRBV6-5 to TRBJ2-1; 7 nucleotides agree with TRBD2. This CDR3 contains 15 residues. After removal of 0 bases from V and 9 bases from J, the junction contained 8 bases not matched to a gene. The germline CDR1 and CDR2 sequences are MNHEY and SVGAGI. The DNA of the CDR3 is TGTGCCAGCAGTTACTCCCGGACTAGGTTACGTGAGCAGTTCTTC. Translation gives CASSYSRTRLREQFF.

A few counts support this clonotype. As DNA, the CDR3 is TGTGCCAGCAGCCACCAGGGACAGGGGGCCGTTAATGAGCAGTTCTTC. Protein sequence: CASSHQGQGAVNEQFF. The rearrangement joins TRBV3-1 to TRBJ2-1; 12 bases align to TRBD1. In germline, CDR1 is LGHDT, CDR2 YNNKEL (reference sequence). CDR3 length: 16 amino acids. Losses at the gene ends were 3 bases for V and 7 bases for J; bases not matched to a gene: 7.